These 25 T cell receptor beta chains came from one sample sequenced in a study of blood T cell repertoires in COVID-19. Clones were sequenced by immunoSEQ multiplex PCR, and TCRdb holds only the in-frame ones, with some missing. The sample has just under 250,000 clones, 86% seen once; the top ten hold 3%. The sequencing input was peripheral blood. The receptors originated from a woman aged 25-40 years who had recovered from COVID-19.

The chain couples TRBV5-1 to TRBJ1-3; 10 nucleotides match TRBD1. This CDR3 is 14 amino acids long. Germline values: CDR1 SGHRS, CDR2 YFSETQ. The junction had 6 bases not matched to a gene; V was cut back by 4 bases and J by 8 bases. CDR3 in DNA: TGCGCCAGCAGCACCGGGACAGGGGATTACACCATATATTTT. It encodes CASSTGTGDYTIYF.

V and J are TRBV6-1 and TRBJ2-3; D might be TRBD1 (5 bases). CDR1 and CDR2 from the germline V gene are MNHNS and SASEGT. V was cut by 2 bases and J by 2 bases, with 11 bases left in between. The CDR3 is 15 amino acids. The CDR3: CASSENRTPTDTQYF. CDR3 DNA sequence: TGTGCCAGCAGTGAAAACAGGACACCCACAGATACGCAGTATTTT.

V usage is TRBV7-9 and J usage is TRBJ2-7, with 8 bases matching TRBD2. Trimming removed 1 base from V and 4 bases from J; junction bases left unmatched: 6. The V gene's germline CDR1 is SEHNR and CDR2 FQNEAQ (reference sequence). This CDR3 contains 15 residues. In nucleotides, the CDR3 is TGTGCCAGCAGCTTAGAGGGACTAGGGGAGTACGAGCAGTACTTC. Translation: CASSLEGLGEYEQYF.

This clone has only one observation. The chain combines TRBV2 with TRBJ2-7, with TRBD2 identical over 10 bases. In germline, CDR1 is SNHLY, CDR2 FYNNEI. The CDR3 has 15 amino acids. Trimming took 8 bases from V and 1 from J; bases not matched to a gene: 8. CDR3 in DNA: TGTGCCAGCCGAAAAAGCGGGGGGGAGTCCTACGAGCAGTACTTC. It translates to CASRKSGGESYEQYF.

The chain links TRBV5-6 to TRBJ1-1, with D perhaps TRBD1 (5 bases). The germline V gene has CDR1 SGHDT and CDR2 YYEEEE. The CDR3 contains 15 residues. The germline V and J ends were trimmed by 5 bases and 1 base, with 15 bases remaining between them. The CDR3 region is CASRRIRVQNTEAFF. In DNA form, the CDR3 reads TGTGCCAGCAGGAGAATCAGGGTACAGAACACTGAAGCTTTCTTT.

J is TRBJ1-1 and V is TRBV7-2; 9 nucleotides align to TRBD1. Germline CDR1 reads SGHTA; CDR2 reads FQGNSA. This CDR3 is built from 16 residues. Trimming at V came to 5 bases and at J to 2 bases, leaving 9 bases not matched to a gene. In DNA form, the CDR3 reads TGTGCCAGCAGCCCCTCCCGGGACAGGGTTAACACTGAAGCTTTCTTT. Translated, it gives CASSPSRDRVNTEAFF.

This chain uses TRBV4-1 with TRBJ2-7; a weak D match, TRBD1 (6 bases). Germline CDR1 MGHRA, CDR2 YSYEKL. Trimming took off 0 bases at V and 0 bases at J, with 18 bases between the two ends. The CDR3 loop spans 18 amino acids. CDR3 sequence: CASSQDPPGQFYSYEQYF. The CDR3 nucleotides are TGCGCCAGCAGCCAAGACCCCCCAGGACAGTTTTACTCCTACGAGCAGTACTTC.

The chain uses TRBV7-8 and TRBJ2-1; no firm D call. The V gene lost 3 bases and the J gene lost 7 bases, with 4 bases spanning the gap. Germline lookup yields CDR1 SGHVS and CDR2 FQNEAQ. This CDR3 is built from 11 residues. CDR3: CASSFSNEQFF. Written as DNA, the CDR3 is TGTGCCAGCAGCTTTTCTAATGAGCAGTTCTTC.

A single count supports this clone. The chain couples TRBV19 to TRBJ2-7; tentatively, D is TRBD2 (6 bases). Germline CDR1 and CDR2: LNHDA and SQIVND (reference sequence). This CDR3 has 14 amino acids. Trimming removed 4 bases from V and 3 bases from J, with 13 bases in between. The CDR3 DNA reads as TGTGCCAGTAGTACACCGGGACTGAACTACGAGCAGTACTTC. Translation gives CASSTPGLNYEQYF.

The chain is built from TRBV27 and TRBJ1-2, with a tentative D call TRBD1 (5 bases). The CDR3 is made up of 14 amino acids. Trimming stripped 2 bases from V and 7 bases from J, with 14 bases between. Germline CDR1 is MNHEY and CDR2 is SMNVEV (reference sequence). CDR3 amino acids: CASSLNGGVGGYTF. CDR3 nucleotides: TGTGCCAGCAGTTTAAATGGGGGGGTCGGTGGCTACACCTTC.

The gene calls are TRBV2 and TRBJ2-5; a possible D gene is TRBD2 (5 bases). Germline V gives CDR1 SNHLY, CDR2 FYNNEI. This CDR3 contains 15 residues. The V and J ends lost 6 bases and 1 base respectively, with 15 bases between them. The CDR3 bases are TGTGCCAGCAGCCGGGAATTTTTTAGCCAAGAGACCCAGTACTTC. Protein sequence: CASSREFFSQETQYF.

The genes are TRBV2 and TRBJ2-7; TRBD2 matches 7 bases. The CDR3 is made up of 14 amino acids. Germline CDR1 is SNHLY and CDR2 is FYNNEI. After removal of 6 bases from V and 7 bases from J, the junction contained 12 bases not matched to a gene. The CDR3 coding sequence is TGTGCCAGCAGGGAGCCCCGGGAGGTTGGGGAGCAGTACTTC. Its translation is CASREPREVGEQYF.

This clone was seen a handful of times. The chain is built from TRBV2 and TRBJ1-1, with 9 bases matching TRBD1. This CDR3 contains 12 residues. V was clipped by 8 bases and J by 7 bases; unmatched bases: 5. Germline CDR1 SNHLY, CDR2 FYNNEI. CDR3 coding DNA: TGTGCCAGCCGGGACAGGGTGATTGAAGCTTTCTTT. Residues: CASRDRVIEAFF.

The table lists this clone with a count of one. The chain joins TRBV5-4 to TRBJ2-7; D not certain. V lost 4 bases, J lost 2 bases, and 13 bases lay in between. Germline CDR1 reads SGHNT; CDR2 reads YYREEE (reference sequence). The CDR3 consists of 14 residues. The CDR3 bases are TGTGCCAGCAGCCAGAGAACTACTCCCTACGAGCAGTACTTC. Protein product: CASSQRTTPYEQYF. The variable domain in full, completed from reference TRBV5-4 and TRBJ2-7, reads ETGVTQSPTHLIKTRGQQVTLRCSSQSGHNTVSWYQQALGQGPQFIFQYYREEENGRGNFPPRFSGLQFPNYSSELNVNALELDDSALYLCASSQRTTPYEQYFGPGTRLTVT.

In this sample, this clone turned up once. The CDR3 DNA follows: TGTGCCAGCAGTTACTCGGTGGAGGACAGGAGCAAAAACATTCAGTACTTC. Its translation: CASSYSVEDRSKNIQYF. The genes are TRBV6-2 or TRBV6-3 and TRBJ2-4; 7 bases agree with TRBD1. This CDR3 comprises 17 residues. CDR1 is MNHEY and CDR2 is SVGEGT in the germline V gene. The V gene end was trimmed by 0 bases and the J gene end by 3 bases; junction bases not matched to a gene: 8.

The chain carries TRBV19 and TRBJ2-5; 7 bases agree with TRBD2. The germline V gene encodes CDR1 LNHDA and CDR2 SQIVND (reference sequence). CDR3 length equals 14 residues. The junction had 3 bases not matched to a gene; V was cut back by 3 bases and J by 2 bases. CDR3 loop: CASSMGGGQETQYF. The CDR3 DNA sequence: TGTGCCAGTAGTATGGGGGGGGGTCAAGAGACCCAGTACTTC. The whole variable domain, remainder taken from reference TRBV19 and TRBJ2-5, is DGGITQSPKYLFRKEGQNVTLSCEQNLNHDAMYWYRQDPGQGLRLIYYSQIVNDFQKGDIAEGYSVSREKKESFPLTVTSAQKNPTAFYLCASSMGGGQETQYFGPGTRLLVL.

The genes are TRBV5-1 and TRBJ2-1; 11 bases are a match to TRBD2. The V gene end was trimmed by 4 bases and the J gene end by 7 bases; junction bases not matched to a gene: 7. Germline CDR1 SGHRS, CDR2 YFSETQ. This CDR3 is built from 15 residues. CDR3 sequence reads: CASSVLAGGLNEQFF. In nucleotides, the CDR3 is TGCGCCAGCAGCGTCTTAGCGGGGGGGTTGAATGAGCAGTTCTTC.

This CDR3 is CASSPADRVHETQYF. As DNA, the CDR3 is TGTGCCAGCAGCCCGGCGGACAGGGTACATGAGACCCAGTACTTC. The chain recombines TRBV9 with TRBJ2-5, with 8 bases lining up with TRBD1. The CDR3 has 15 amino acids. Germline V gene sequence: CDR1 SGDLS, CDR2 YYNGEE. The trim removed 4 bases at V and 5 bases at J, leaving 10 bases unmatched.

The rearrangement joins TRBV9 to TRBJ1-1; 8 bases fit TRBD1. The germline gives CDR1 SGDLS, CDR2 YYNGEE. Trimming took 0 bases from V and 1 from J; bases not matched to a gene: 5. This CDR3 has 16 residues. The CDR3 DNA sequence: TGTGCCAGCAGCGTAGGGGCAGGGGGCCGGAACACTGAAGCTTTCTTT. Translating gives CASSVGAGGRNTEAFF.

About this clone itself: One junction end disagrees with the germline gene, perhaps due to a read error. The gene calls are TRBV19 and TRBJ1-2; D may be TRBD1 (5 bases). The CDR3 consists of 13 residues. CDR1 is LNHDA, CDR2 SQIVND, per germline (reference sequence). The CDR3 here is CATVRKRGYGYTF. DNA of the CDR3: TGCGCTACAGTCCGGAAAAGGGGCTATGGCTACACCTTC.

The chain recombines TRBV6-5 with TRBJ2-5; the D is unclear. Deletions cut 6 bases from V and 1 base from J, with 9 bases between. The CDR3 runs 13 residues. CDR1 is MNHEY and CDR2 is SVGAGI in the germline V gene. The CDR3 reads CASRQSPQETQYF. For the CDR3, the DNA is TGTGCCAGCAGGCAGTCCCCCCAAGAGACCCAGTACTTC.

This chain joins TRBV5-5 and TRBJ2-3; maybe TRBD1 (6 bases). CDR3 size: 14 residues. V was pared by 2 bases and J by 3 bases, with 10 bases between. Germline CDR1 SGHKS, CDR2 YYEKEE (reference sequence). Here the CDR3 reads CASSFGGGTDTQYF. CDR3 in DNA: TGTGCCAGCAGCTTTGGGGGCGGGACAGATACGCAGTATTTT.

This chain links TRBV6-5 with TRBJ1-5, with no clear D. V was pared by 7 bases and J by 0 bases, with 13 bases between. The germline V gene encodes CDR1 MNHEY and CDR2 SVGAGI. This CDR3 spans 15 amino acids. The CDR3 DNA reads TGTGCCAGCAAGGTCGTGGGCAGTAGCAATCAGCCCCAGCATTTT. Its protein product is CASKVVGSSNQPQHF.

Here the CDR3 reads CASGYPLAGEGQFF. As DNA, the CDR3 is TGTGCTAGTGGTTACCCCCTAGCGGGGGAGGGGCAGTTCTTC. The chain joins TRBV12-5 to TRBJ2-1; 10 nucleotides match TRBD2. This CDR3 has 14 amino acids. CDR1 and CDR2 from the germline V gene are LGHNT and FRNRAP. V shed 4 bases, J shed 12 bases, and the junction held 9 bases outside the gene matches.

The chain joins TRBV23-1 to TRBJ2-7, with 7 positions matching TRBD2. TRBV23-1 is assigned to the ORF class and has an uncertain function. The ends lost 3 bases at V and 9 bases at J; junction bases unmatched: 14. The CDR3 runs 15 residues. The CDR3 spells CASSQSLPGRGRQYF. The CDR3 region has the DNA TGCGCCAGCAGTCAGTCGCTTCCAGGGAGGGGTCGGCAGTACTTC.